This TCR beta chain emerged from a study of T cells in Graves' hyperthyroidism and ophthalmopathy. CDR1 is SGHRS, CDR2 YFSETQ, per germline. The CDR3 is 17 residues long. V trimming: 2 bases; J trimming: 4 bases; junction bases outside the gene matches: 14. Researchers took RNA transcripts and amplified the TCR beta CDR3 regions from them. During a first-round RT-PCR of the TCR CDR3, the HTBI primer set was used. One entry per CDR3 protein results from TCRdb running MiXCR on the multiplex PCR reads. The sample has about 290,000 distinct CDR3 sequences, about 15% seen once; the top ten hold around 33%. Findings and limits, study-wide: Blood also showed most of the thyroid clonotypes that were expanded above 0.001.

This clonotype appeared a few times. Its antigen remains unknown. This clonotype originated in a man under 40 with Graves' hyperthyroidism. The chain is built from TRBV5-1 and TRBJ2-7, with 8 nucleotides matching TRBD2. The sequencing input was blood. CDR3 protein: CASSLKGGEREMYEQYF. DNA for the CDR3: TGCGCCAGCAGCTTAAAGGGCGGGGAGCGGGAGATGTACGAGCAGTACTTC.